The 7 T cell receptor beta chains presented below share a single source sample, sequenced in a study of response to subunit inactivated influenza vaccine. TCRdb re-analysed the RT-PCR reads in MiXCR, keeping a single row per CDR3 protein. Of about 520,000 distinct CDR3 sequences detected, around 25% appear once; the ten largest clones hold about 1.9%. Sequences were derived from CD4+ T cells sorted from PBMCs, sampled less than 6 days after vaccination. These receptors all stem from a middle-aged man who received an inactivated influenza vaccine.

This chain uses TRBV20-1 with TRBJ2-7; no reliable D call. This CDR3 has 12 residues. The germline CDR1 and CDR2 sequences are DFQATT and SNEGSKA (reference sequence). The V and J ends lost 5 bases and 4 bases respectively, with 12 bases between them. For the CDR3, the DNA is TGCAGTGCTCCCGATAAATCGTACGAGCAGTACTTC. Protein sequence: CSAPDKSYEQYF.

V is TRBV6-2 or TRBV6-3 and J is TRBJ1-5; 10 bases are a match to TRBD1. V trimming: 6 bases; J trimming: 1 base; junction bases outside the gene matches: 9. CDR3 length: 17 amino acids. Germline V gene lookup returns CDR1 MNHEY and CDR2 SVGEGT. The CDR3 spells CASRPRQGAKSNQPQHF. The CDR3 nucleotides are TGTGCCAGCAGACCGAGACAGGGGGCTAAAAGCAATCAGCCCCAGCATTTT.

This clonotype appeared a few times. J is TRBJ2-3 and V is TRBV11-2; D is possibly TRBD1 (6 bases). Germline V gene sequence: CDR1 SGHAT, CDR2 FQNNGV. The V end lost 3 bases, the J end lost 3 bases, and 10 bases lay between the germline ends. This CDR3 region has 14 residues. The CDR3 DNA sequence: TGTGCCAGCAGCTTTAAAGGACAGACAGATACGCAGTATTTT. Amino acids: CASSFKGQTDTQYF.

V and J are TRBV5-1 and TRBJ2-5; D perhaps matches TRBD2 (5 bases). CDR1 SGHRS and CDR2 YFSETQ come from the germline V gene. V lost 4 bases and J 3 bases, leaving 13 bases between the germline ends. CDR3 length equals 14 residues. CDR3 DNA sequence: TGCGCCAGCAGCATGGCGGGTGTAAAAGAGACCCAGTACTTC. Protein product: CASSMAGVKETQYF.

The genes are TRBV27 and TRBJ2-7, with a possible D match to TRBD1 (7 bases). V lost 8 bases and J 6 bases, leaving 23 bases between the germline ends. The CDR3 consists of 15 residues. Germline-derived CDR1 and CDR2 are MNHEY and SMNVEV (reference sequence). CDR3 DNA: TGTGCCAGCCACAGGGGTTTTCGGACCGGGGGCGAGCAGTACTTC. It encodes CASHRGFRTGGEQYF.

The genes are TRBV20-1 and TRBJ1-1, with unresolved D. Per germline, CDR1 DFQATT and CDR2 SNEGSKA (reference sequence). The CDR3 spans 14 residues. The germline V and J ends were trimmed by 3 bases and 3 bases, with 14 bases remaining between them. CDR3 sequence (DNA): TGCAGTGCTAGGAGACCGCTGTCGGACACTGAAGCTTTCTTT. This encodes CSARRPLSDTEAFF.

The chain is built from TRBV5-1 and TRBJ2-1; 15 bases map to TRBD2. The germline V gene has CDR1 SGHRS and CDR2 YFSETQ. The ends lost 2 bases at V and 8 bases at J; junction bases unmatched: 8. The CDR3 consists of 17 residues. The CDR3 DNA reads TGCGCCAGCAGCTTAGGGACTAGCGGGAGGTTGTCCGATGAGCAGTTCTTC. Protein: CASSLGTSGRLSDEQFF.